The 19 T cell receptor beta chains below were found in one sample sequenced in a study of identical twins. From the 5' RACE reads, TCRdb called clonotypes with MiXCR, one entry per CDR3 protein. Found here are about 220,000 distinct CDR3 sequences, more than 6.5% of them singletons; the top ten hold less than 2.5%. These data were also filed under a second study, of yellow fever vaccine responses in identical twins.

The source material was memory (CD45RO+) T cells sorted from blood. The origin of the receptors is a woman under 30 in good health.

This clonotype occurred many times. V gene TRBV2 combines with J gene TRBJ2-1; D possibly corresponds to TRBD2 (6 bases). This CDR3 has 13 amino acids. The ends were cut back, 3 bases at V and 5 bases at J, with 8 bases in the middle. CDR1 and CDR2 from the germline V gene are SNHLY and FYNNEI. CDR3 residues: CASSEAGNNEQFF. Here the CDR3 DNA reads TGTGCCAGCAGTGAGGCGGGGAACAATGAGCAGTTCTTC.

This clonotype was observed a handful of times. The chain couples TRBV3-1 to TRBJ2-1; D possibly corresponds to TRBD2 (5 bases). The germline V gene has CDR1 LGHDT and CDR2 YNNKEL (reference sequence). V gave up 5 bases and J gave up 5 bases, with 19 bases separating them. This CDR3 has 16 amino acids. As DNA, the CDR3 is TGTGCCAGCAGCGGACGACTAACTAAGTTTAACAATGAGCAGTTCTTC. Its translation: CASSGRLTKFNNEQFF.

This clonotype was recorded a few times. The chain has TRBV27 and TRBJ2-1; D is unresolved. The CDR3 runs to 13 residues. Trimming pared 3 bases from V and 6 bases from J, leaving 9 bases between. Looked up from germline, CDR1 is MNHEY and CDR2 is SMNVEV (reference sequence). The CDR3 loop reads CASSFSAVNEQFF. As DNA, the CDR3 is TGTGCCAGCAGTTTCTCTGCTGTCAATGAGCAGTTCTTC.

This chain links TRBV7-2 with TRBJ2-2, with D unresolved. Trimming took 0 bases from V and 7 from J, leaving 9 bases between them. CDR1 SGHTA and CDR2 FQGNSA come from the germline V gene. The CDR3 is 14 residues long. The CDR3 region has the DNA TGTGCCAGCAGCTTAGCAGGGAATGGCGGGGAGCTGTTTTTT. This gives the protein CASSLAGNGGELFF.

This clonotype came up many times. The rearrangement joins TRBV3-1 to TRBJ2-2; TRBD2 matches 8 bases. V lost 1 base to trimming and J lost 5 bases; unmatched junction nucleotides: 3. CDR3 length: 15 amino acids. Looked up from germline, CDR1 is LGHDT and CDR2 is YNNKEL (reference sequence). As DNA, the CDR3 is TGTGCCAGCAGCCAAGGTAGCGGGGAAACCGGGGAGCTGTTTTTT. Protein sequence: CASSQGSGETGELFF. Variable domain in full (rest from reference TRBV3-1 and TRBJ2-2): DTAVSQTPKYLVTQMGNDKSIKCEQNLGHDTMYWYKQDSKKFLKIMFSYNNKELIINETVPNRFSPKSPDKAHLNLHINSLELGDSAVYFCASSQGSGETGELFFGEGSRLTVL.

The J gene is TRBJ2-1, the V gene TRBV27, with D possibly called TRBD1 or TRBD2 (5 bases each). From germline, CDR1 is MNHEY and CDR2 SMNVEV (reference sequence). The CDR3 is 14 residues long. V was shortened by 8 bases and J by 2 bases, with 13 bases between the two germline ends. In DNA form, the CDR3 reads TGTGCCAGCGCGGGTAAGGGGCCCTACAATGAGCAGTTCTTC. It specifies CASAGKGPYNEQFF.

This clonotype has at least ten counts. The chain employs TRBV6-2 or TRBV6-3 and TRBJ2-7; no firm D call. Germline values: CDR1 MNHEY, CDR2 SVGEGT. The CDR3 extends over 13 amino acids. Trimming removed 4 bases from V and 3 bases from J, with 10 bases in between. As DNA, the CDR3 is TGTGCCAGCAGTTCTACTGATAACTACGAGCAGTACTTC. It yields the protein CASSSTDNYEQYF.

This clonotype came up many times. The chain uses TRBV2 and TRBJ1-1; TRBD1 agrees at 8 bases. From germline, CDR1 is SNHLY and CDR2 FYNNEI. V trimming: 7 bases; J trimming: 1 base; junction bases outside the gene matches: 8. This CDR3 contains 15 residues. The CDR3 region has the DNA TGTGCCAGCACCCGGGAGACAGGGGCGAACACTGAAGCTTTCTTT. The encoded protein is CASTRETGANTEAFF.

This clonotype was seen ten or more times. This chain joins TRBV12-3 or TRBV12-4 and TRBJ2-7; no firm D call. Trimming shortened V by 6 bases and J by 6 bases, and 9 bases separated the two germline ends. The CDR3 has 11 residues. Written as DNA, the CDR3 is TGTGCCAGCAGCAAGTTACGCGAGCAGTACTTC. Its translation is CASSKLREQYF.

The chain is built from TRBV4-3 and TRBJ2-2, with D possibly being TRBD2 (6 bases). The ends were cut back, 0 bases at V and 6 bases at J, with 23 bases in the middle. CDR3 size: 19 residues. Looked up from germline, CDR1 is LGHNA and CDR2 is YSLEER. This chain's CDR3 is CASSQDNYDVGGWAGELFF. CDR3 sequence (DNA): TGCGCCAGCAGCCAAGATAATTATGACGTGGGGGGATGGGCCGGGGAGCTGTTTTTT.

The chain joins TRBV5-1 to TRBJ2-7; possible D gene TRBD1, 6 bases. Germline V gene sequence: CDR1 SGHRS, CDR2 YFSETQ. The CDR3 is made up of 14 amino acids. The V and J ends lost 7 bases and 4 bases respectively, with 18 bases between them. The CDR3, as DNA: TGCGCCAGCGGAGGAGGCGTCCAGGGGTACGAGCAGTACTTC. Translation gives CASGGGVQGYEQYF.

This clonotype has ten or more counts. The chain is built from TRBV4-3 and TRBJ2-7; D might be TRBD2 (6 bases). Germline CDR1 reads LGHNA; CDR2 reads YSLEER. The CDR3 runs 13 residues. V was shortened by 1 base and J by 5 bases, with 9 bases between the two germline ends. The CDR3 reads CASSQVWGDEQYF. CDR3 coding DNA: TGCGCCAGCAGCCAAGTTTGGGGGGACGAGCAGTACTTC.

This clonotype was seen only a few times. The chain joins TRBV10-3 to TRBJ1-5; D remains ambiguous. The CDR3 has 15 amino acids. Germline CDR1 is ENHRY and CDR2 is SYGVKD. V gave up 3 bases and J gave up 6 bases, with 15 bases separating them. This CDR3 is CAISDDGGRVQPQHF. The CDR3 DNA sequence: TGTGCCATCAGTGATGACGGCGGTAGAGTTCAGCCCCAGCATTTT.

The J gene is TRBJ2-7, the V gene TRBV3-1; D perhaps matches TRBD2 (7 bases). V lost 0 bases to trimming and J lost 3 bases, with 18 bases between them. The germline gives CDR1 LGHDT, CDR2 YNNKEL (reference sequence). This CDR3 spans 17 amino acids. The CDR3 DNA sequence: TGTGCCAGCAGCCAAGAAGGGGGGGGGACATCAGGCTACGAGCAGTACTTC. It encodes CASSQEGGGTSGYEQYF.

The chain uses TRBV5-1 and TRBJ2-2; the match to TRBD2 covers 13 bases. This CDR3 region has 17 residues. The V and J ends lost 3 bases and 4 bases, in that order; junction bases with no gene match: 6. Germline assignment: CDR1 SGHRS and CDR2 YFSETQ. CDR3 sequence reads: CASSSGLAGVSTGELFF. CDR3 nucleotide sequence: TGCGCCAGCAGCTCCGGACTAGCGGGAGTTAGCACCGGGGAGCTGTTTTTT.

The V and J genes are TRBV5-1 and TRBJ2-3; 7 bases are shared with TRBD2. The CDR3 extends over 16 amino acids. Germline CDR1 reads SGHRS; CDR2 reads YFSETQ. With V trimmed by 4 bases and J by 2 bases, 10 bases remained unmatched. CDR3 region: CASSPAASGFTDTQYF. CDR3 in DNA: TGCGCCAGCAGCCCCGCGGCTAGCGGATTCACAGATACGCAGTATTTT.

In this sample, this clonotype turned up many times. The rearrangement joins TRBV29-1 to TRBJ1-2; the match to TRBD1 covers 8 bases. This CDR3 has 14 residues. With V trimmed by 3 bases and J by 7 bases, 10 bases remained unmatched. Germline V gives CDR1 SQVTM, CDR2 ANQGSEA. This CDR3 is CSVDITGGAPGYTF. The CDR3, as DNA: TGCAGCGTTGATATTACAGGGGGGGCACCTGGCTACACCTTC.

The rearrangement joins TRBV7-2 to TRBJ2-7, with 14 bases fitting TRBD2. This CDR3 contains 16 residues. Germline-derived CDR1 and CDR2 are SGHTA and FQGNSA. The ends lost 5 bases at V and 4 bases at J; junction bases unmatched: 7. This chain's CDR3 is CASSRTGTSGGYEQYF. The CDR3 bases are TGTGCCAGCAGCAGGACCGGGACTAGCGGGGGTTACGAGCAGTACTTC.

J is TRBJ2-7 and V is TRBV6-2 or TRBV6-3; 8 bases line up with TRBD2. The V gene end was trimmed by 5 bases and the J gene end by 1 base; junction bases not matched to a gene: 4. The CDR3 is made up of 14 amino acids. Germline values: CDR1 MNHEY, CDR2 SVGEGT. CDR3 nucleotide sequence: TGTGCCAGCAGTCATAGCGGGAAGTCCTACGAGCAGTACTTC. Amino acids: CASSHSGKSYEQYF.